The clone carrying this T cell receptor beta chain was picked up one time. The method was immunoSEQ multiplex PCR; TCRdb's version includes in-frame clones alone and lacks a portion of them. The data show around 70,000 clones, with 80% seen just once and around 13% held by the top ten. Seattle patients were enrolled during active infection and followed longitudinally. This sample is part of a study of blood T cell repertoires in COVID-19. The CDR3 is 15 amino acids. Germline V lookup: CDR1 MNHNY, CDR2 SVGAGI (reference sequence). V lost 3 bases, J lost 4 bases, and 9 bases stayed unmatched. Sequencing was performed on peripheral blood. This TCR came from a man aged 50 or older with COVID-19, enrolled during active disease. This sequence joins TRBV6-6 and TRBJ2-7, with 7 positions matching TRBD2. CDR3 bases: TGTGCCAGCAGTTATTCCGCGGGAGTGCAGTACGAGCAGTACTTC. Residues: CASSYSAGVQYEQYF.